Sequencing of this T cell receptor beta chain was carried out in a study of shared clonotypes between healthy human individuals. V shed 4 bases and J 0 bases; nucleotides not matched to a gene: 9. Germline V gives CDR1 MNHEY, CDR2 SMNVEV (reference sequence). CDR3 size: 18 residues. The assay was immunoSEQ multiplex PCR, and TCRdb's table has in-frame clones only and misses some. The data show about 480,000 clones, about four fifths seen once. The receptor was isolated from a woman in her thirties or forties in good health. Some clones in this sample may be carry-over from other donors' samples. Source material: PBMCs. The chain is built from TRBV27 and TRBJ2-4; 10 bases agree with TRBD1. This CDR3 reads CASSSTGGLALAKNIQYF. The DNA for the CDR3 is TGTGCCAGCAGTTCGACAGGGGGCCTCGCTCTAGCCAAAAACATTCAGTACTTC.